The clone carrying this T cell receptor beta chain was seen at least ten times. Antigen: not known. The data originate from a study of cytomegalovirus exposure and HLA in healthy donors. Findings and limits, study-wide: A list of 164 TCR beta chains associated with cytomegalovirus was given. In presence/absence analyses, roughly uniform sequencing depth across donors was assumed.

V was clipped by 2 bases and J by 7 bases; unmatched bases: 7. The CDR3 length is 16 residues. CDR1 is SNHLY, CDR2 FYNNEI, per germline. PCR involved 60 Vbeta and 13 Jbeta primers. Produced via immunoSEQ multiplex PCR; TCRdb's table is partial and in-frame only. This sample has about 150,000 clones; 60% to 80% occur once, and the top ten carry approximately 1.5%. This TCR derives from a woman aged 25-40 years in good health and CMV-seronegative. The material sequenced was PBMCs. The genes are TRBV2 and TRBJ2-1, with 11 bases identical to TRBD2. As DNA, the CDR3 is TGTGCCAGCAGTGAACTACTAGCGGGGGTTGGGAATGAGCAGTTCTTC. Encoded protein: CASSELLAGVGNEQFF.